A single sample gave rise to the 17 T cell receptor beta chains below, sequenced in a study of T cells after yellow fever vaccination. TCRdb fed the 5' RACE reads into MiXCR, producing one record per CDR3 protein. Counted here are approximately 9,300 distinct CDR3 sequences, around 4.8% occurring once; the ten biggest clones make up 1.6%. Material: PBMCs, either bulk or a sorted T-cell subset (CD4+, CD8+, memory, or dextramer-sorted; not recorded which), obtained roughly 14 days after the first yellow fever vaccination. Receptor source: a man aged 18 to 35 who received the YFV17D yellow fever vaccine.

At least ten counts were recorded for this clonotype. The V and J genes are TRBV25-1 and TRBJ2-5, with 8 bases fitting TRBD1. The length of the CDR3 is 15 residues. Germline loops: CDR1 MGHDK, CDR2 SYGVNS. V was pared by 5 bases and J by 5 bases, with 10 bases of the junction left unmatched. The CDR3 nucleotides are TGTGCCAGCAGTCAGGGGGCAGGGGTCGCCGAGACCCAGTACTTC. It specifies CASSQGAGVAETQYF. Full variable domain (rest looked up from reference TRBV25-1 and TRBJ2-5): EADIYQTPRYLVIGTGKKITLECSQTMGHDKMYWYQQDPGMELHLIHYSYGVNSTEKGDLSSESTVSRIRTEHFPLTLESARPSHTSQYLCASSQGAGVAETQYFGPGTRLLVL.

This clonotype was seen at least ten times. The rearrangement links TRBV21-1 to TRBJ1-6. TRBV21-1 is marked as a pseudogene. The CDR3 sequence is 16 residues long. DNA of the CDR3: TGTGCCAGCAGCAACAGCGGGGACTCATATAATTCACCCCTCCACTTT. This gives the protein CASSNSGDSYNSPLHF.

In this sample, this clonotype turned up many times. This chain joins TRBV12-3 or TRBV12-4 and TRBJ1-2, with TRBD1 identical over 7 bases. With V trimmed by 6 bases and J by 4 bases, 2 bases remained unmatched. This CDR3 region has 12 residues. The CDR3 DNA reads as TGTGCCAGCAGGGGACAGACCTATGGCTACACCTTC. Encoded protein: CASRGQTYGYTF.

By frequency in the sample, this clonotype is medium-sized. The chain combines TRBV20-1 with TRBJ1-1; D gene unclear. V lost 5 bases and J lost 5, with 9 bases in between. Per the germline V gene, CDR1 is DFQATT and CDR2 is SNEGSKA (reference sequence). CDR3 length equals 11 residues. The CDR3 DNA reads TGCAGTGCTCTCCGAGGGACTGAAGCTTTCTTT. Protein: CSALRGTEAFF.

There are many counts of this clonotype. The chain employs TRBV7-9 and TRBJ2-7, with D possibly called TRBD1 or TRBD2 (6 bases each). The length of the CDR3 is 14 residues. V dropped 1 base and J dropped 6 bases, with 13 bases sitting between them. Germline CDR1 reads SEHNR; CDR2 reads FQNEAQ (reference sequence). The DNA of the CDR3 is TGTGCCAGCAGCTTAGGATCGGGGGCGCTCGAGCAGTACTTC. It translates to CASSLGSGALEQYF.

This clonotype was seen at least ten times. The chain uses TRBV18 and TRBJ1-4; D gene ambiguous. Germline loops: CDR1 KGHSH, CDR2 LQKENI. This CDR3 spans 13 amino acids. The V gene lost 2 bases and the J gene lost 5 bases, with 6 bases spanning the gap. The CDR3 sequence: CASSPSRNEKLFF. The DNA of the CDR3 is TGTGCCAGCTCACCATCCAGGAATGAAAAACTGTTTTTT.

This clonotype has at least ten counts. V is TRBV7-2 and J is TRBJ2-1, with D unresolved. The CDR3 spans 11 residues. The V gene lost 7 bases and the J gene lost 9 bases, with 10 bases spanning the gap. Germline V lookup: CDR1 SGHTA, CDR2 FQGNSA. CDR3 nucleotide sequence: TGTGCCAGCACCCCCGGTACTGAGCAGTTCTTC. Amino acids: CASTPGTEQFF. Filled out from reference TRBV7-2 and TRBJ2-1, the complete variable domain reads GAGVSQSPSNKVTEKGKDVELRCDPISGHTALYWYRQSLGQGLEFLIYFQGNSAPDKSGLPSDRFSAERTGGSVSTLTIQRTQQEDSAVYLCASTPGTEQFFGPGTRLTVL.

This clonotype is medium-sized by share. The genes are TRBV7-2 and TRBJ2-5; D perhaps matches TRBD2 (6 bases). This CDR3 is 15 amino acids long. V dropped 6 bases and J dropped 2 bases, with 16 bases sitting between them. Germline V gene data show CDR1 as SGHTA and CDR2 as FQGNSA. The CDR3 spells CASRSVGTLQETQYF. Written as DNA, the CDR3 is TGTGCCAGCAGAAGTGTGGGGACTTTACAAGAGACCCAGTACTTC. Full variable domain (rest looked up from reference TRBV7-2 and TRBJ2-5): GAGVSQSPSNKVTEKGKDVELRCDPISGHTALYWYRQSLGQGLEFLIYFQGNSAPDKSGLPSDRFSAERTGGSVSTLTIQRTQQEDSAVYLCASRSVGTLQETQYFGPGTRLLVL.

This clonotype rates as medium-sized. The rearrangement links TRBV10-2 to TRBJ1-5; D is unresolved. Trimming took 1 base from V and 5 from J, leaving 3 bases between them. Germline CDR1 is WSHSY and CDR2 is SAAADI. The CDR3 sequence is 12 residues long. CDR3 DNA: TGCGCCAGCAGTGAGTTTGATCAGCCCCAGCATTTT. Encoded protein: CASSEFDQPQHF.

This clonotype is medium-sized. V usage is TRBV3-1 and J usage is TRBJ2-1; TRBD2 might be the D (6 bases). V lost 5 bases and J lost 0, with 14 bases in between. In germline, CDR1 is LGHDT, CDR2 YNNKEL (reference sequence). The CDR3 is made up of 16 amino acids. DNA of the CDR3: TGTGCCAGCAGCAGAAATCGGGGGAGCTCCTACAATGAGCAGTTCTTC. It codes for CASSRNRGSSYNEQFF.

By its share, this clonotype is medium-sized. The gene calls are TRBV6-5 and TRBJ2-7; no firm D call. Trimming removed 6 bases at V and 0 bases at J, with 12 bases between. The germline gives CDR1 MNHEY, CDR2 SVGAGI. The CDR3 has 14 residues. The CDR3 region has the DNA TGTGCCAGCAGCCGGACCCTTAGCTCCTACGAGCAGTACTTC. This sequence encodes CASSRTLSSYEQYF.

The chain is built from TRBV3-1 and TRBJ1-1; D unresolved. Trimming removed 4 bases at V and 11 bases at J, with 17 bases between. The CDR3 loop spans 13 amino acids. Germline CDR1 is LGHDT and CDR2 is YNNKEL (reference sequence). The DNA for the CDR3 is TGTGCCAGCAGCCCCTCCAGCCAAGAGGTGGCTTTCTTT. As protein: CASSPSSQEVAFF.

This clonotype was detected many times. An end of the junction differs from the germline gene, which may be a read error. V usage is TRBV7-2 and J usage is TRBJ2-1; 7 bases map to TRBD1. Germline assignment: CDR1 SGHTA and CDR2 FQGNSA. The length of the CDR3 is 12 residues. CDR3 coding DNA: TGTGCCAGCAGCTTAGCCGGGACAGCAGGGACCTTC. Protein: CASSLAGTAGTF.

This clonotype was counted at least ten times. The CDR3 DNA is TGTGCCAGCAGCCACCCCGCAGGATACGAGCAGTACTTC. Translated: CASSHPAGYEQYF. V is TRBV7-8 and J is TRBJ2-7; D call uncertain. This CDR3 is built from 13 residues. Trimming left V 5 bases short and J 4 bases short, with 12 bases between. Germline V gene lookup returns CDR1 SGHVS and CDR2 FQNEAQ.

This clonotype appeared a single time. The chain has TRBV6-4 and TRBJ2-2; D not certain. The germline V gene has CDR1 MRHNA and CDR2 SNTAGT. The CDR3 runs to 14 residues. This CDR3 reads CTICPALNTGELFF. CDR3 nucleotide sequence: TGTACCATCTGCCCGGCCCTGAACACCGGGGAGCTGTTTTTT.

This clonotype was recorded many times. The rearrangement joins TRBV7-2 to TRBJ1-1; D unclear. The CDR3 covers 13 residues. The germline V and J ends were trimmed by 1 base and 1 base, with 4 bases remaining between them. Germline lookup yields CDR1 SGHTA and CDR2 FQGNSA. The CDR3 bases are TGTGCCAGCAGCTTAGAACAGAACACTGAAGCTTTCTTT. It codes for CASSLEQNTEAFF.

By its share, this clonotype is medium-sized. This sequence joins TRBV12-3 or TRBV12-4 and TRBJ2-1; D might be TRBD2 (6 bases). This CDR3 spans 13 amino acids. The V end was cut by 7 bases, the J end by 4 bases, with 11 bases between. CDR3 DNA: TGTGCCAGCAAGGAGGGAGATTACAATGAGCAGTTCTTC. The encoded protein is CASKEGDYNEQFF.